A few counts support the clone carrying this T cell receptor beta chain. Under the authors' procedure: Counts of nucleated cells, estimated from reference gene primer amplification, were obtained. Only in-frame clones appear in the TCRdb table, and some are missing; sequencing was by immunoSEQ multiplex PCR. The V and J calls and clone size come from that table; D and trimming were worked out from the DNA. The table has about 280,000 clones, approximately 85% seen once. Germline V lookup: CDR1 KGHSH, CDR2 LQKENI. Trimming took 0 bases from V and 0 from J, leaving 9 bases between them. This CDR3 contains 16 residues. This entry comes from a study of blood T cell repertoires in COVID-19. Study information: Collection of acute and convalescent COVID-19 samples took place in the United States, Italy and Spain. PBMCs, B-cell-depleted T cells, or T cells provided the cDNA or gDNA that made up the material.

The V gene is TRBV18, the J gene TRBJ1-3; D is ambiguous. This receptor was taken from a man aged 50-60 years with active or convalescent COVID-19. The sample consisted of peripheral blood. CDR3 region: CASSPPSSHSGNTIYF. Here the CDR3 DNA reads TGTGCCAGCTCACCACCTTCATCCCACTCTGGAAACACCATATATTTT.